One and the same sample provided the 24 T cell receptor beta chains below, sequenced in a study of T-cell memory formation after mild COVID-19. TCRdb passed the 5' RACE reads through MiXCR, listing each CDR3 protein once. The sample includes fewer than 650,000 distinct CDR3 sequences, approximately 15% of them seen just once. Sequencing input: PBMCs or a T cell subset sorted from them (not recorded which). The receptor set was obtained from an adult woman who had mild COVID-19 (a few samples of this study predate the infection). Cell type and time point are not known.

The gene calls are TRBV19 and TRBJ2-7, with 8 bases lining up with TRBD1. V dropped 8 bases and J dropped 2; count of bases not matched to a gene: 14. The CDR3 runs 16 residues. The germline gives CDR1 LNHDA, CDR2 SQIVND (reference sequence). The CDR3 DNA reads TGTGCCAGTGCTGAAACCGGGACAGGAGGAACCTACGAGCAGTACTTC. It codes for CASAETGTGGTYEQYF. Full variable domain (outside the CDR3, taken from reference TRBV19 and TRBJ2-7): DGGITQSPKYLFRKEGQNVTLSCEQNLNHDAMYWYRQDPGQGLRLIYYSQIVNDFQKGDIAEGYSVSREKKESFPLTVTSAQKNPTAFYLCASAETGTGGTYEQYFGPGTRLTVT.

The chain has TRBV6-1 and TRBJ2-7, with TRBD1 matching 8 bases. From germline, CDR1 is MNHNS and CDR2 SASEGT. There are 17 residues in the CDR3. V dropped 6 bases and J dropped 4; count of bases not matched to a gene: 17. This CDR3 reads CASRLPYGQGGLYEQYF. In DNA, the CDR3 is TGTGCCAGCAGATTGCCCTACGGACAGGGCGGGCTGTACGAGCAGTACTTC.

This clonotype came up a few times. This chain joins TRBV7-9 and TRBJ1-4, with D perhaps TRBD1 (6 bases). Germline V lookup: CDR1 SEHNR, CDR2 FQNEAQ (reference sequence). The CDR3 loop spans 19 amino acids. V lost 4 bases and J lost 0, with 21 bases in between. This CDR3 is CASSSYPWTEKTTNEKLFF. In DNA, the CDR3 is TGTGCCAGCAGCTCGTACCCCTGGACAGAAAAAACAACTAATGAAAAACTGTTTTTT.

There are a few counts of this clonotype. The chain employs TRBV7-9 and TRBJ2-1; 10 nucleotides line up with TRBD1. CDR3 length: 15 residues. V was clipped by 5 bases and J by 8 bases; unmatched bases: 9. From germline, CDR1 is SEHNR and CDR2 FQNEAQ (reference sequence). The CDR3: CASSAMGQGLDEQFF. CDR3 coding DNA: TGTGCCAGCAGCGCCATGGGACAGGGGCTGGATGAGCAGTTCTTC.

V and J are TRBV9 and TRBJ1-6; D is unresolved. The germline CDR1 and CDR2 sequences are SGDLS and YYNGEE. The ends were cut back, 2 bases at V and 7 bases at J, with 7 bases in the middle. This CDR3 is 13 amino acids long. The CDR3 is CASSVVENSPLHF. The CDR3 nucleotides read TGTGCCAGCAGCGTTGTCGAGAATTCACCCCTCCACTTT.

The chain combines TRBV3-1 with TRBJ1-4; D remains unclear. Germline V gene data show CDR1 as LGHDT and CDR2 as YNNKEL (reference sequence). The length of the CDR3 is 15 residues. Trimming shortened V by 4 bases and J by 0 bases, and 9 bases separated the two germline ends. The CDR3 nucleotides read TGTGCCAGCAGCCCTGACATTGCAACTAATGAAAAACTGTTTTTT. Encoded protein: CASSPDIATNEKLFF.

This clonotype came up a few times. The CDR3 protein is CASSYSISAMPYEQYF. The DNA for the CDR3 is TGTGCCAGCAGTTACTCGATTTCAGCCATGCCCTACGAGCAGTACTTC. The chain couples TRBV6-5 to TRBJ2-7; no clear D. Per germline, CDR1 MNHEY and CDR2 SVGAGI. CDR3 length: 16 residues. V was trimmed by 0 bases and J by 2 bases, leaving 14 bases between them.

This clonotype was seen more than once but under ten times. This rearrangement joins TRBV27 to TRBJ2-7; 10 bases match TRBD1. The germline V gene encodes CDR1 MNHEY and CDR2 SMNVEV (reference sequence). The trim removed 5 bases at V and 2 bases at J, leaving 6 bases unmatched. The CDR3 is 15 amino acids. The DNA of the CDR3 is TGTGCCAGCAGTCCGCGGGACAGGGGAGCCTACGAGCAGTACTTC. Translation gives CASSPRDRGAYEQYF.

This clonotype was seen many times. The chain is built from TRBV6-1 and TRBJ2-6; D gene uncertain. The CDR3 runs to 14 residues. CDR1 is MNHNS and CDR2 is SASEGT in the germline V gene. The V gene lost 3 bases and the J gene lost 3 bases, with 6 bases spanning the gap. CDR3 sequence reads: CASSDLSGANVLTF. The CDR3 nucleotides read TGTGCCAGCAGTGATCTAAGTGGGGCCAACGTCCTGACTTTC.

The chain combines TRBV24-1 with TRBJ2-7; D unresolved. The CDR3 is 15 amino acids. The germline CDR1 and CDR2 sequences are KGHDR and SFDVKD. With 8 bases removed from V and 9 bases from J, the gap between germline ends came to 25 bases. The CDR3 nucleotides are TGTGCCACCATCAAAAACGGCTTGGGAAACTTAGGGCAGTACTTC. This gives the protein CATIKNGLGNLGQYF.

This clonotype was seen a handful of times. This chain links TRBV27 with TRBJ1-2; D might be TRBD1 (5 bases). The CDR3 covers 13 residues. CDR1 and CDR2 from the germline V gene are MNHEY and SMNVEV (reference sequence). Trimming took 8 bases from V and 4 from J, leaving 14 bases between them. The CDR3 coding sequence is TGTGCCAGCGGGGCCCCTGTCACCTATGGCTACACCTTC. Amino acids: CASGAPVTYGYTF.

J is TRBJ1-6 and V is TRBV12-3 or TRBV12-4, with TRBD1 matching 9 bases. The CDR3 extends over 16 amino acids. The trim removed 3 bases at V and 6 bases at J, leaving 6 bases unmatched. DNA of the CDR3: TGTGCCAGCAGTTTGGGACAGGGTATGGGTAATTCACCCCTCCACTTT. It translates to CASSLGQGMGNSPLHF.

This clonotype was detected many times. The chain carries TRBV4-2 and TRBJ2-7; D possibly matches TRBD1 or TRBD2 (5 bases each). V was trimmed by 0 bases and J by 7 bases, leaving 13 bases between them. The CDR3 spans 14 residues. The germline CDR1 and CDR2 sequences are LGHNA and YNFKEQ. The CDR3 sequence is CASSQDLEGREQYF. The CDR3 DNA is TGTGCCAGCAGCCAAGATCTCGAGGGGAGAGAGCAGTACTTC.

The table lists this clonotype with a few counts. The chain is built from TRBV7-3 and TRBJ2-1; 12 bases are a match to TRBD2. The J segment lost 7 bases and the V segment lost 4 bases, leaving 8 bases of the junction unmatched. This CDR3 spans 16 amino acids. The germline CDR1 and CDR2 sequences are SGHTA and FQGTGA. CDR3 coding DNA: TGTGCCAGCAGCTCAATGACTAGCGGGAGTTCGAATGAGCAGTTCTTC. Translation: CASSSMTSGSSNEQFF.

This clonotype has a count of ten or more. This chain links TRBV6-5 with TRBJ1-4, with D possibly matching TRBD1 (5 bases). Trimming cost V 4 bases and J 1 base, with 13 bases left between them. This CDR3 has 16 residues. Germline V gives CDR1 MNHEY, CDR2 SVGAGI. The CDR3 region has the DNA TGTGCCAGCAGTTCCTCGGAGGGGAGAACTAATGAAAAACTGTTTTTT. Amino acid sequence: CASSSSEGRTNEKLFF.

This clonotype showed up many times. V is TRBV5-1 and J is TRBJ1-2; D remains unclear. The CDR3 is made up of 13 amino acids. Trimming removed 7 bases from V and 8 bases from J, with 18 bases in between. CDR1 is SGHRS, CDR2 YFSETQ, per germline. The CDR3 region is CASGEPPIRGYTF. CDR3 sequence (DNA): TGCGCCAGCGGAGAGCCCCCCATCCGGGGCTACACCTTC.

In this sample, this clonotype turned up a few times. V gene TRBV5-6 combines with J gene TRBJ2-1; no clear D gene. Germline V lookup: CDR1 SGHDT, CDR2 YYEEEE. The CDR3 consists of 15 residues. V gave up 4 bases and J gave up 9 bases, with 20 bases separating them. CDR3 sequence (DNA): TGTGCCAGCAGCCCCCCGCCCTCCTTTAGTGGTGAGCAGTTCTTC. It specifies CASSPPPSFSGEQFF.

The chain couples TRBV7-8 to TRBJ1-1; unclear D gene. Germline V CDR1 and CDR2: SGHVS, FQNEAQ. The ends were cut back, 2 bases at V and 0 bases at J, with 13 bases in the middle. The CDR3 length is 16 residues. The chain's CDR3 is CASSLPPWSMNTEAFF. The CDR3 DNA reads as TGTGCCAGCAGCTTACCCCCATGGTCCATGAACACTGAAGCTTTCTTT.

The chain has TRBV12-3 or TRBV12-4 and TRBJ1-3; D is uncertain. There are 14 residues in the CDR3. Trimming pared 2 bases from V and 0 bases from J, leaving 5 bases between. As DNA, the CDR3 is TGTGCCAGCAGTTTACGGAACTCTGGAAACACCATATATTTT. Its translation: CASSLRNSGNTIYF.

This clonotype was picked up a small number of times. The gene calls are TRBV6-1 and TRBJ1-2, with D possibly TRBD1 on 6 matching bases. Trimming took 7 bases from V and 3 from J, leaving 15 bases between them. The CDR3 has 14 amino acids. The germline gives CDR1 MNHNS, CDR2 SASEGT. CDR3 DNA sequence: TGTGCCAGCACCCCGTGGTCAGGGGACTATGGCTACACCTTC. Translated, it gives CASTPWSGDYGYTF.

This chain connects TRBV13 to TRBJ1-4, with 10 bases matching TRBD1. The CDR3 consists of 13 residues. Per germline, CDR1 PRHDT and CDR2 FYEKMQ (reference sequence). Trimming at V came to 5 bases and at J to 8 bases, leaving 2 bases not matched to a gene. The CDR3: CASSGQGGEKLFF. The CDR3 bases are TGTGCCAGCAGCGGACAGGGGGGCGAAAAACTGTTTTTT.

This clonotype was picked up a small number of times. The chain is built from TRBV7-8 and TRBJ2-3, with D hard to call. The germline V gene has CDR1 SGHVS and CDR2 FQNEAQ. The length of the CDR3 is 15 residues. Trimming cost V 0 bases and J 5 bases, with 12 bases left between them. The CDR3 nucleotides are TGTGCCAGCAGCTTAGCGTCAGGAGACGTAGATACGCAGTATTTT. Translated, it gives CASSLASGDVDTQYF.

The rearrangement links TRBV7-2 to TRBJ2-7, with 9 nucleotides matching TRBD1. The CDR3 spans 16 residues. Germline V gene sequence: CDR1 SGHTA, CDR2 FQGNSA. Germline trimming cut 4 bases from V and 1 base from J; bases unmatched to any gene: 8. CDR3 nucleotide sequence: TGTGCCAGCAGCTCCGAACCGGGACAGGGTTCCTACGAGCAGTACTTC. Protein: CASSSEPGQGSYEQYF.

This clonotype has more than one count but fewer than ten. The CDR3 loop is CATSRDEARGPYGYTF. The DNA for the CDR3 is TGTGCCACCAGCAGAGATGAGGCCCGGGGGCCCTATGGCTACACCTTC. V gene TRBV15 combines with J gene TRBJ1-2; possibly TRBD1 for D (6 bases). The germline V gene has CDR1 LNHNV and CDR2 YYDKDF (reference sequence). V was clipped by 0 bases and J by 4 bases, with 15 bases between them. CDR3 size: 16 residues.